The clone carrying this TCR beta chain showed up just once. The entry originates in a study of blood T cell repertoires in COVID-19. The CDR3 consists of 14 residues. Trimming took 4 bases from V and 2 from J, leaving 10 bases between them. Germline V gives CDR1 ENHRY, CDR2 SYGVKD. This table comes from immunoSEQ multiplex PCR, and its TCRdb copy is limited to in-frame clones, with some not included. The sample shows under 45,000 clones, around three quarters of them seen only once. This clonotype was obtained from a man between 60 and 75 years old with active COVID-19. Source material: peripheral blood. The chain employs TRBV10-3 and TRBJ2-3; D remains ambiguous. This CDR3 reads CAISAGRLTDTQYF. The DNA for the CDR3 is TGTGCCATCAGTGCCGGAAGACTCACAGATACGCAGTATTTT.